The 28 T cell receptor beta chains presented below share a single source sample, sequenced in a study of cytomegalovirus exposure and HLA in healthy donors. With 60 Vbeta and 13 Jbeta primers, the PCR was carried out. Generated by immunoSEQ multiplex PCR, the TCRdb table keeps only in-frame clones and is missing some. The data contain 120,000 or so clones, 77% of them singletons. Sequenced: PBMCs. These receptors were taken from a man aged 18 to 29 in good health and CMV-seropositive.

This clone was observed once. The CDR3 coding sequence is TGTGCCAGCACCGACAAAGCGCGAAAACAGGGGGCAGCGTACAATGAGCAGTTCTTC. Protein sequence: CASTDKARKQGAAYNEQFF. The V and J genes are TRBV7-9 and TRBJ2-1; TRBD1 matches 9 bases. Germline V gives CDR1 SEHNR, CDR2 FQNEAQ (reference sequence). V gave up 7 bases and J gave up 4 bases; unmatched junction bases: 20. This CDR3 spans 19 amino acids.

The chain links TRBV5-5 to TRBJ1-5; 12 nucleotides match TRBD1. This CDR3 has 15 amino acids. Germline CDR1 is SGHKS and CDR2 is YYEKEE (reference sequence). After removal of 4 bases from V and 6 bases from J, the junction contained 5 bases not matched to a gene. The CDR3 sequence: CASSGDRGRSQPQHF. For the CDR3, the DNA is TGTGCCAGCAGCGGGGACAGGGGGCGTAGTCAGCCCCAGCATTTT.

The chain links TRBV19 to TRBJ1-3; unclear D gene. Germline V gives CDR1 LNHDA, CDR2 SQIVND (reference sequence). V was clipped by 7 bases and J by 0 bases, with 13 bases between them. This CDR3 has 15 residues. The CDR3 DNA reads TGTGCCAGTACCCAAGGGAGGAGCTCTGGAAACACCATATATTTT. Translation: CASTQGRSSGNTIYF.

The chain links TRBV5-1 to TRBJ1-2; D uncertain. Per germline, CDR1 SGHRS and CDR2 YFSETQ. The CDR3 has 14 residues. V lost 6 bases, J lost 6 bases, and 18 bases lay in between. The CDR3 here is CASMSFENSDGYTF. CDR3 nucleotides: TGCGCCAGCATGTCGTTTGAGAATTCGGATGGCTACACCTTC.

This rearrangement joins TRBV6-1 to TRBJ2-7; 10 bases align to TRBD1. Germline V gene data show CDR1 as MNHNS and CDR2 as SASEGT. Unmatched junction bases numbered 2, after V lost 8 bases and J lost 4 bases. The length of the CDR3 is 12 residues. The CDR3 loop is CASDRGQYEQYF. CDR3 DNA: TGTGCCAGCGACAGGGGGCAGTACGAGCAGTACTTC.

The chain uses TRBV13 and TRBJ1-4; D ambiguous. Germline CDR1 reads PRHDT; CDR2 reads FYEKMQ (reference sequence). V lost 6 bases and J 7 bases, leaving 18 bases between the germline ends. The CDR3 length is 15 residues. The CDR3 DNA is TGTGCCAGCAGGCTTACCGGGAGTCAGACTGAAAAACTGTTTTTT. Translating gives CASRLTGSQTEKLFF.

The chain couples TRBV7-6 to TRBJ1-6, with D possibly TRBD1 on 6 matching bases. The V end was cut by 5 bases, the J end by 10 bases, with 15 bases between. The CDR3 totals 14 residues. CDR1 and CDR2 (germline): SGHVS, FNYEAQ. The CDR3, as DNA: TGTGCCAGCAGCCCTGGATACAGGGTGTCACCCCTCCACTTT. Amino acid sequence: CASSPGYRVSPLHF.

The rearrangement joins TRBV7-9 to TRBJ2-1, with TRBD2 matching 8 bases. The CDR3 runs to 14 residues. The germline CDR1 and CDR2 sequences are SEHNR and FQNEAQ (reference sequence). The CDR3 loop is CGFVAGGLPNEQFF. CDR3 in DNA: TGTGGGTTTGTGGCGGGAGGTCTCCCCAATGAGCAGTTCTTC.

In its sample, this clone was seen a few times. The chain joins TRBV5-1 to TRBJ2-4; possible D gene TRBD1, 5 bases. Trimming cost V 4 bases and J 12 bases, with 20 bases left between them. Germline assignment: CDR1 SGHRS and CDR2 YFSETQ. The CDR3 totals 14 residues. The CDR3 loop is CASSPGGRGDSQYF. CDR3 coding DNA: TGCGCCAGCAGCCCCGGTGGTAGGGGTGACAGTCAGTACTTC.

This chain joins TRBV9 and TRBJ1-2; D is unresolved. CDR1 and CDR2 from the germline V gene are SGDLS and YYNGEE. The CDR3 has 13 amino acids. V was pared by 4 bases and J by 2 bases, with 9 bases between. Here the CDR3 reads CASSKHGNYGYTF. The CDR3, as DNA: TGTGCCAGCAGCAAGCACGGGAACTATGGCTACACCTTC.

The chain combines TRBV4-1 with TRBJ2-3, with 15 positions matching TRBD2. Unmatched junction bases numbered 3, after V lost 2 bases and J lost 0 bases. The CDR3 consists of 18 residues. Germline CDR1 is MGHRA and CDR2 is YSYEKL. The CDR3 DNA is TGCGCCAGCAGCCAATCGGGACTAGCGGGGGGAAGCACAGATACGCAGTATTTT. Its translation is CASSQSGLAGGSTDTQYF.

The chain joins TRBV5-1 to TRBJ2-7, with 8 bases identical to TRBD1. V gave up 4 bases and J gave up 1 base; unmatched junction bases: 13. This CDR3 is 17 amino acids long. The germline gives CDR1 SGHRS, CDR2 YFSETQ. In nucleotides, the CDR3 is TGCGCCAGCAGCCCGGTGCCAGGACAGGGTGGATCCTACGAGCAGTACTTC. Protein product: CASSPVPGQGGSYEQYF.

The rearrangement uses TRBV25-1 and TRBJ2-1, with TRBD1 matching 8 bases. V lost 2 bases to trimming and J lost 6 bases; unmatched junction nucleotides: 9. Germline CDR1 and CDR2: MGHDK and SYGVNS. The CDR3 is made up of 16 amino acids. The chain's CDR3 is CASSEGDRWISNEQFF. In nucleotides, the CDR3 is TGTGCCAGCAGTGAAGGGGACAGGTGGATCTCCAATGAGCAGTTCTTC.

This clone has only a few counts. The chain couples TRBV4-1 to TRBJ2-7; TRBD2 matches 14 bases. Germline CDR1 reads MGHRA; CDR2 reads YSYEKL. The ends lost 4 bases at V and 5 bases at J; junction bases unmatched: 4. There are 15 residues in the CDR3. The CDR3 protein is CASSRGTSGSDEQYF. CDR3 coding DNA: TGCGCCAGCAGCCGCGGGACTAGCGGGAGCGACGAGCAGTACTTC.

This rearrangement joins TRBV2 to TRBJ2-7; 12 positions match TRBD2. Germline trimming cut 7 bases from V and 5 bases from J; bases unmatched to any gene: 6. Germline loops: CDR1 SNHLY, CDR2 FYNNEI. The CDR3 extends over 14 amino acids. DNA of the CDR3: TGTGCCAGCATTCTACTAGCGGGGGGCCACGAGCAGTACTTC. Protein: CASILLAGGHEQYF.

This clone has only a few counts. The rearrangement uses TRBV2 and TRBJ1-5; D may be TRBD1 (6 bases). The CDR3 consists of 13 residues. Trimming left V 6 bases short and J 3 bases short, with 9 bases between. CDR1 and CDR2 from the germline V gene are SNHLY and FYNNEI. The CDR3 here is CASRGTNNQPQHF. CDR3 DNA sequence: TGTGCCAGCAGGGGGACAAACAATCAGCCCCAGCATTTT.

The rearrangement joins TRBV6-1 to TRBJ2-5, with TRBD2 as a possible D gene (5 bases). This CDR3 is built from 12 residues. The V end was cut by 3 bases, the J end by 11 bases, with 13 bases between. Germline assignment: CDR1 MNHNS and CDR2 SASEGT. CDR3 nucleotide sequence: TGTGCCAGCAGTGACCGGCTGGAGGAGCAGTACTTC. This translates into CASSDRLEEQYF.

This clone was counted only a few times. The chain joins TRBV11-3 to TRBJ1-2; a weak D match, TRBD1 (5 bases). This CDR3 has 15 residues. The ends were cut back, 4 bases at V and 0 bases at J, with 12 bases in the middle. Germline CDR1 is SGHNT and CDR2 is YENEEA. The CDR3 DNA reads TGTGCCAGCAGCTGGGCCGGGGGTTCTAACTATGGCTACACCTTC. Its translation is CASSWAGGSNYGYTF.

The chain employs TRBV6-5 and TRBJ1-6, with D hard to call. CDR1 is MNHEY and CDR2 is SVGAGI in the germline V gene. The CDR3 spans 14 residues. V shed 4 bases and J shed 10 bases, with 14 bases lying between them. CDR3 coding DNA: TGTGCCAGCAGTTTAGCGACCTCCATCTCACCCCTCCACTTT. As protein: CASSLATSISPLHF.

The chain employs TRBV28 and TRBJ2-7; 11 bases fit TRBD1. CDR1 and CDR2 from the germline V gene are MDHEN and SYDVKM. The ends lost 8 bases at V and 4 bases at J; junction bases unmatched: 7. There are 14 residues in the CDR3. CDR3: CASLPGTGGYEQYF. Here the CDR3 DNA reads TGTGCCAGCCTACCGGGGACAGGGGGTTACGAGCAGTACTTC.

To note about this clone: A read error may produce the germline difference seen at one junction end. The chain is built from TRBV7-9 and TRBJ1-2, with 7 bases fitting TRBD1. The CDR3 is 16 residues long. Germline V gene lookup returns CDR1 SEHNR and CDR2 FQNEAQ (reference sequence). CDR3 bases: TGTTCCAGCAGCTTAGTGACAGGGCTGGCTAACTATGGCTACACCTTC. Translated: CSSSLVTGLANYGYTF.

The rearrangement links TRBV15 to TRBJ1-1; TRBD1 might be the D (6 bases). This CDR3 has 16 residues. Germline V lookup: CDR1 LNHNV, CDR2 YYDKDF (reference sequence). Trimming cost V 0 bases and J 9 bases, with 20 bases left between them. CDR3 nucleotides: TGTGCCACCAGCAGAGATTCAACCTTTCGGACAGCCAAAGCTTTCTTT. It yields the protein CATSRDSTFRTAKAFF.

In its sample, this clone was seen a few times. The chain's CDR3 is CASSRPGQLNTEAFF. The CDR3 coding sequence is TGTGCCAGTAGTCGCCCGGGACAGCTGAACACTGAAGCTTTCTTT. The rearrangement uses TRBV19 and TRBJ1-1; the match to TRBD1 covers 7 bases. Germline loops: CDR1 LNHDA, CDR2 SQIVND (reference sequence). Trimming removed 5 bases from V and 0 bases from J; junction bases left unmatched: 6. The CDR3 is 15 residues long.

The chain carries TRBV5-5 and TRBJ1-2, with TRBD1 matching over 11 bases. V trimming: 0 bases; J trimming: 4 bases; junction bases outside the gene matches: 11. Germline CDR1 reads SGHKS; CDR2 reads YYEKEE (reference sequence). This CDR3 region has 18 residues. The CDR3 spells CASSLDRDRGTRFYGYTF. The CDR3 nucleotides are TGTGCCAGCAGCTTGGACCGGGACAGGGGGACTAGATTCTATGGCTACACCTTC.

V gene TRBV27 combines with J gene TRBJ2-7; 8 nucleotides line up with TRBD1. The CDR3 has 16 amino acids. Trimming removed 0 bases from V and 6 bases from J; junction bases left unmatched: 10. The germline V gene encodes CDR1 MNHEY and CDR2 SMNVEV (reference sequence). CDR3 region: CASSLSGQGLSSEQYF. In DNA form, the CDR3 reads TGTGCCAGCAGTTTATCAGGACAGGGTTTATCGAGCGAGCAGTACTTC.

The CDR3 loop reads CASSPVASGEFYNEQFF. The CDR3 coding sequence is TGTGCCAGCTCACCAGTCGCTAGCGGGGAATTCTACAATGAGCAGTTCTTC. The V call is TRBV18, the J call TRBJ2-1; TRBD2 matches 9 bases. CDR1 is KGHSH, CDR2 LQKENI, per germline. This CDR3 region has 17 residues. J gave up 3 bases and V 2 bases, and 8 bases lay outside the gene matches.

This clone appeared a few times. This rearrangement joins TRBV19 to TRBJ2-3; D gene ambiguous. Germline V CDR1 and CDR2: LNHDA, SQIVND (reference sequence). This CDR3 has 13 residues. V lost 5 bases and J 1 base, leaving 7 bases between the germline ends. This CDR3 is CASSLEGTDTQYF. CDR3 nucleotide sequence: TGTGCCAGTAGTCTCGAGGGCACAGATACGCAGTATTTT.

The chain employs TRBV5-1 and TRBJ1-1; 9 positions agree with TRBD1. CDR1 is SGHRS and CDR2 is YFSETQ in the germline V gene. V was pared by 4 bases and J by 5 bases, with 6 bases of the junction left unmatched. This CDR3 comprises 14 residues. CDR3 coding DNA: TGCGCCAGCAGCGTGGGACAGGGTATGACTGAAGCTTTCTTT. Amino acids: CASSVGQGMTEAFF.